This T cell receptor (beta chain) is drawn from a study of T-cell memory formation after mild COVID-19 (dated by TCRdb to the early 2020s). Some background on the complete study: TCR sequence clusters from the two donors were largely donor specific. The cohort was made up of two young adult volunteers, one female and one male, who were previously healthy. In a couple of donors, T-cell clones that expanded and contracted after mild COVID-19 were followed by sequencing TCRalpha and TCRbeta repertoires longitudinally. Study-wide findings and limitations: SARS-CoV-2 specificity of the second-wave clones peaking on day 37 was not confirmed. From day 15 to 85, contracting clones showed balanced CD4/CD8 phenotypes, whereas a second wave of clones that expanded from day 15 to 37 leaned towards CD4+. Only a couple of mild cases were covered by the study, and larger cohorts that include severe cases with pre-infection samples were considered necessary. Some responding clones were found in pre-infection memory, which suggests that pre-existing cross-reactive memory T cells took part in the SARS-CoV-2 response. Contracting CD4+ clones were located mainly in the CM and EM memory subsets, whereas CD8+ clones were found to be enriched in EMRA.

Ficoll-Paque density gradient centrifugation was used to isolate PBMCs. With regard to this clonotype: Its antigen target is currently unknown. No quality values exist for individual bases; no much larger clone is one base distant.

TCRdb lists the instrument as Illumina NovaSeq 6000. TCRalpha and TCRbeta cDNA libraries were built by 5'RACE with constant-segment primers, adding sample barcodes and unique molecular identifiers. Trizol reagent was used to extract RNA from every sample. Libraries were amplified in two PCR steps, with a second sample barcode and Illumina TruSeq adapters added in the second step. Sequencing of the libraries was done on an Illumina NovaSeq, producing 2 x 150 bp paired-end reads. The paper's data handling went like this. Reads were demultiplexed and collapsed into UMI-guided consensus sequences with migec v1.2.7. Using mixcr v2.1.11, UMI consensuses were aligned to TRA and TRB V and J templates and then assembled into clonotypes. Expanded or contracted clonotypes were those called significant by both edgeR and NoisET, with noise models trained on biological replicates. For edgeR calls, a false discovery rate-adjusted p below 0.01 and a log2 fold-change threshold of 1 were applied. As an exploratory analysis of dynamics, PCA with hierarchical clustering was applied to max-normalized trajectories of the 1000 most abundant clonotypes. Separately sequenced CD4+ and CD8+ repertoires were used to assign a CD4 or CD8 phenotype to each responding clone. TCRdb reanalyzed the raw reads on its own, using fastp at Q25 for trimming and MiXCR for clone calling, and kept in-frame beta chains. Under each unique CDR3 protein, matching rows form one entry showing the most common genes and DNA. These V and J calls rely on TCRdb rather than the paper's analysis. Recorded for this sample are hundreds of thousands of distinct CDR3 sequences; 20% to 25% of them occurred a single time. The top ten clonotypes cover 8.8% of the sample.

Including cysteine and phenylalanine, the CDR3 has 14 amino acids. Just CDR3 DNA is preserved here, 42 bases in frame from base 1. The V end loses 1 base and the J end loses 4 bases, and a stretch of 11 bases separates them. CDR1 MGHRA and CDR2 YSYEKL are derived from the germline V gene. The rearranged segments are TRBV4-1 and TRBJ2-7; the D gene remains uncertain. The clonotype comes from an adult woman who had mild COVID-19 (a few samples of this study predate the infection). The sample titles of this study are shuffled in the database, so cell type and time point are left out; the donor was told from shared clones. The specimen sequenced was PBMCs or a T cell subset sorted from them (not recorded which). The CDR3 in this case is CASSQAETDYEQYF. The bases read TGCGCCAGCAGCCAAGCGGAAACAGATTACGAGCAGTACTTC.